The 10 T cell receptor beta chains below come from one sample, sequenced in a study of blood T cell repertoires in COVID-19 (dated by TCRdb to about 2020). Library creation used the immunoSEQ multiplex PCR assay. The clones in this table, taken by TCRdb from immuneACCESS, are in-frame only. Not every clone is retained; where verified, under half of the shortfall comes from an unresolved V gene, and the cause of the rest is unknown. Present in this sample are some 190,000 clones, 89% of which were seen just once. The ten largest clones take up under 3% of the sample. The source material was PBMCs or T cells enriched from blood (not recorded which). These receptors originate from a woman in her thirties or forties with acute COVID-19.

The rearrangement uses TRBV7-2 and TRBJ1-1; D gene ambiguous. Looked up from germline, CDR1 is SGHTA and CDR2 is FQGNSA. The V end was cut by 1 base, the J end by 1 base, with 7 bases between. The CDR3 contains 14 residues. The CDR3, as DNA: TGTGCCAGCAGCTTAGGGTCAGGGAACACTGAAGCTTTCTTT. It specifies CASSLGSGNTEAFF.

The V call is TRBV25-1, the J call TRBJ2-3, with D maybe TRBD2 (6 bases). The CDR3 covers 15 residues. V was trimmed by 6 bases and J by 0 bases, leaving 13 bases between them. The germline gives CDR1 MGHDK, CDR2 SYGVNS. This CDR3 is CASSPFGTSTDTQYF. The CDR3 coding sequence is TGTGCCAGCAGCCCCTTTGGGACTAGCACAGATACGCAGTATTTT.

The V call is TRBV28, the J call TRBJ2-2; 8 positions match TRBD2. The junction had 10 bases not matched to a gene; V was cut back by 8 bases and J by 5 bases. Germline lookup yields CDR1 MDHEN and CDR2 SYDVKM. The CDR3 totals 15 residues. CDR3: CASAAAGGGTGELFF. CDR3 DNA: TGTGCCAGCGCAGCGGCGGGGGGCGGAACCGGGGAGCTGTTTTTT.

The J gene is TRBJ1-1, the V gene TRBV5-1, with D possibly being TRBD1 (6 bases). Trimming removed 4 bases at V and 5 bases at J, with 15 bases between. Looked up from germline, CDR1 is SGHRS and CDR2 is YFSETQ. The CDR3 is 14 residues long. CDR3 loop: CASSPMDSGTEAFF. The CDR3 nucleotides read TGCGCCAGCAGCCCGATGGACAGTGGTACTGAAGCTTTCTTT.

This sequence joins TRBV15 and TRBJ1-4; TRBD1 might be the D (6 bases). Germline CDR1 reads LNHNV; CDR2 reads YYDKDF (reference sequence). Trimming removed 2 bases from V and 7 bases from J, with 17 bases in between. The CDR3 contains 16 residues. CDR3 amino acids: CATSRPLQGGIEKLFF. CDR3 nucleotides: TGTGCCACCAGCAGACCTCTACAGGGAGGGATTGAAAAACTGTTTTTT.

The chain joins TRBV18 to TRBJ2-7; D not resolved. CDR3 length equals 13 residues. CDR1 KGHSH and CDR2 LQKENI come from the germline V gene. Trimming stripped 6 bases from V and 0 bases from J, with 9 bases between. CDR3: CASSIGSSYEQYF. Written as DNA, the CDR3 is TGTGCCAGCTCTATTGGTAGCTCCTACGAGCAGTACTTC.

V gene TRBV5-6 combines with J gene TRBJ2-3; tentative D call: TRBD2 (6 bases). CDR1 is SGHDT and CDR2 is YYEEEE in the germline V gene. This CDR3 contains 15 residues. V gave up 0 bases and J gave up 7 bases, with 15 bases separating them. The CDR3 nucleotides are TGTGCCAGCAGCTTGGACGGAGGGCCGCCATATACGCAGTATTTT. This gives the protein CASSLDGGPPYTQYF.

CDR3 sequence (DNA): TGTGCCAGCAGCCAACGGGGGGGCCGTGACGCGTATTTT. Translation: CASSQRGGRDAYF. The chain uses TRBV7-6 and TRBJ2-3; 8 nucleotides match TRBD2. V dropped 5 bases and J dropped 14; count of bases not matched to a gene: 12. The CDR3 extends over 13 amino acids. The germline V gene encodes CDR1 SGHVS and CDR2 FNYEAQ.

The rearrangement uses TRBV27 and TRBJ2-7; 12 bases map to TRBD2. J was trimmed by 3 bases and V by 5 bases; bases with no gene match: 8. Germline assignment: CDR1 MNHEY and CDR2 SMNVEV (reference sequence). The CDR3 runs 16 residues. CDR3 DNA sequence: TGTGCCAGCAGTGCCTCTAGCGGGAGGGTAGGCTACGAGCAGTACTTC. Protein: CASSASSGRVGYEQYF.

The chain is built from TRBV12-3 or TRBV12-4 and TRBJ1-5; tentative D call: TRBD1 (5 bases). The V and J ends lost 6 bases and 6 bases respectively, with 9 bases between them. The CDR3 has 12 amino acids. In DNA, the CDR3 is TGTGCCAGCAGCGACGGGGGTCAGCCCCAGCATTTT. Protein: CASSDGGQPQHF.